This passage covers 30 T cell receptor beta chains from one sample sequenced in a study of beta chain features in type 1 diabetes. Study-wide points: TCRB CDR3s from Type 1 diabetes patients were moderately but significantly shorter in all four CD4+ subsets.

Expressed TCRB transcripts were sequenced after all isolated RNA was converted to cDNA. Sequenced by immunoSEQ multiplex PCR; TCRdb stores in-frame clones only, minus some. The sample holds 240,000 or so clones, approximately 15% seen once. The antigens these receptors bind are not known. What was sequenced was naive CD4+ T cells from blood. These receptors were collected from a man aged 25 to 40 with type 1 diabetes.

J is TRBJ2-5 and V is TRBV4-2, with 11 bases matching TRBD2. The CDR3 length is 16 residues. Germline assignment: CDR1 LGHNA and CDR2 YNFKEQ. V trimming: 4 bases; J trimming: 1 base; junction bases outside the gene matches: 5. The CDR3: CASSRSSGGSQETQYF. The CDR3, as DNA: TGTGCCAGCAGCCGGTCTAGCGGGGGGTCCCAAGAGACCCAGTACTTC.

The genes are TRBV2 and TRBJ2-7, with TRBD2 identical over 9 bases. CDR1 is SNHLY and CDR2 is FYNNEI in the germline V gene. CDR3 length: 13 residues. V lost 7 bases to trimming and J lost 5 bases; unmatched junction nucleotides: 6. CDR3 residues: CASNLAGENEQYF. The CDR3 DNA is TGTGCCAGCAATTTAGCGGGAGAGAACGAGCAGTACTTC.

This rearrangement joins TRBV6-5 to TRBJ2-7; 8 bases are shared with TRBD2. CDR3 length: 14 residues. In germline, CDR1 is MNHEY, CDR2 SVGAGI. J was trimmed by 3 bases and V by 0 bases; bases with no gene match: 1. CDR3 region: CASSYSGGVYEQYF. CDR3 in DNA: TGTGCCAGCAGTTACTCCGGGGGGGTCTACGAGCAGTACTTC.

CDR3 amino acids: CSAQTDNYGYTF. DNA for the CDR3: TGCAGCGCCCAGACAGATAACTATGGCTACACCTTC. This chain uses TRBV29-1 with TRBJ1-2, with a weak D call TRBD1 (5 bases). With 7 bases removed from V and 1 base from J, the gap between germline ends came to 10 bases. The germline CDR1 and CDR2 sequences are SQVTM and ANQGSEA. The length of the CDR3 is 12 residues.

This clone was counted a few times. The CDR3, as DNA: TGCGCCAGCAGCATTAGGACTAGCGGCTACGAGCAGTACTTC. Translation: CASSIRTSGYEQYF. The chain has TRBV5-1 and TRBJ2-7, with TRBD2 matching over 10 bases. The J segment lost 3 bases and the V segment lost 4 bases, leaving 4 bases of the junction unmatched. CDR1 is SGHRS and CDR2 is YFSETQ in the germline V gene. The CDR3 has 14 amino acids.

This clone turned up a few times. The V call is TRBV23-1, the J call TRBJ2-1, with 9 bases lining up with TRBD2. Being an ORF, TRBV23-1 has a function that is uncertain. The CDR3 has 17 residues. The V gene end was trimmed by 0 bases and the J gene end by 0 bases; junction bases not matched to a gene: 3. Here the CDR3 DNA reads TGCGCCAGCAGTCAATCGGCTAGCGGGACCTCCTACAATGAGCAGTTCTTC. Protein product: CASSQSASGTSYNEQFF.

This clone has only a few counts. This rearrangement joins TRBV7-6 to TRBJ2-5, with D perhaps TRBD2 (6 bases). Trimming took 5 bases from V and 9 from J, leaving 13 bases between them. CDR1 SGHVS and CDR2 FNYEAQ come from the germline V gene. The CDR3 sequence is 12 residues long. In nucleotides, the CDR3 is TGTGCCAGCAGCGCACACGGAGGGGCCCAGTACTTC. This sequence encodes CASSAHGGAQYF.

This clone has just a few counts. V and J are TRBV18 and TRBJ2-1, with 12 nucleotides matching TRBD1. The junction had 10 bases not matched to a gene; V was cut back by 3 bases and J by 7 bases. Germline V CDR1 and CDR2: KGHSH, LQKENI. This CDR3 spans 17 amino acids. CDR3 nucleotide sequence: TGTGCCAGCTCACCCCCTTTGGGGACAGGGGGCTGGAATGAGCAGTTCTTC. Its translation: CASSPPLGTGGWNEQFF.

With respect to this clone: The junction does not match germline at one end; this may be a read error. V usage is TRBV6-6 and J usage is TRBJ1-3; D gene ambiguous. Germline assignment: CDR1 MNHNY and CDR2 SVGAGI (reference sequence). This CDR3 has 10 residues. The CDR3 loop is CVSSGNTIYF. In DNA, the CDR3 is TGCGTCAGCTCTGGAAACACCATATATTTT.

The chain has TRBV29-1 and TRBJ1-4; TRBD1 aligns across 12 bases. V was pared by 7 bases and J by 2 bases, with 5 bases of the junction left unmatched. This CDR3 comprises 15 residues. The germline gives CDR1 SQVTM, CDR2 ANQGSEA. The CDR3 nucleotides are TGCAGCGCCTCCGGGACAGGGGGCACTAATGAAAAACTGTTTTTT. This sequence encodes CSASGTGGTNEKLFF.

This clone was seen a handful of times. This chain joins TRBV11-3 and TRBJ2-6; possibly TRBD1 for D (6 bases). Trimming removed 5 bases at V and 10 bases at J, with 15 bases between. The CDR3 has 14 amino acids. Germline CDR1 and CDR2: SGHNT and YENEEA. The CDR3 protein is CASSRPGTKNVLTF. The CDR3, as DNA: TGTGCCAGCAGCAGACCCGGGACAAAAAACGTCCTGACTTTC.

This clone was found a few times. In the same sample, other DNA sequences code for this CDR3. The chain has TRBV6-6 and TRBJ1-1, with D hard to call. CDR3 length: 13 residues. Trimming took off 0 bases at V and 3 bases at J, with 5 bases between the two ends. CDR1 is MNHNY, CDR2 SVGAGI, per germline (reference sequence). The CDR3 region is CASSYSRDTEAFF. DNA of the CDR3: TGTGCCAGCAGTTACTCCCGGGACACTGAAGCTTTCTTT.

This clone turned up a few times. This chain joins TRBV4-1 and TRBJ1-5; possible D gene TRBD1, 5 bases. The CDR3 spans 14 residues. In germline, CDR1 is MGHRA, CDR2 YSYEKL. Trimming removed 1 base at V and 6 bases at J, with 10 bases between. The CDR3 DNA reads TGCGCCAGCAGCCAAGTAAACGGGGGTCAGCCCCAGCATTTT. This encodes CASSQVNGGQPQHF.

This chain uses TRBV2 with TRBJ1-1; no reliable D call. The CDR3 totals 11 residues. Trimming removed 10 bases at V and 3 bases at J, with 9 bases between. Germline V gene data show CDR1 as SNHLY and CDR2 as FYNNEI. CDR3 loop: CATSDYTEAFF. CDR3 DNA sequence: TGTGCCACCTCGGACTACACTGAAGCTTTCTTT.

This clone was counted between two and nine times. This chain connects TRBV2 to TRBJ1-2, with 10 bases lining up with TRBD1. The CDR3 spans 14 residues. CDR1 and CDR2 (germline): SNHLY, FYNNEI. With V trimmed by 7 bases and J by 5 bases, 7 bases remained unmatched. The CDR3 region has the DNA TGTGCCAGCAACCAGGGACAGGGGATATATGGCTACACCTTC. This translates into CASNQGQGIYGYTF.

Only a few counts were recorded for this clone. The V and J genes are TRBV9 and TRBJ1-1, with D possibly matching TRBD1 (5 bases). The CDR3 sequence is 16 residues long. Deletions cut 0 bases from V and 1 base from J, with 13 bases between. Germline V lookup: CDR1 SGDLS, CDR2 YYNGEE. CDR3 coding DNA: TGTGCCAGCAGCGTAGGGATTGGGGCTCGGAACACTGAAGCTTTCTTT. Its translation is CASSVGIGARNTEAFF. Based on the CDR3 plus reference TRBV9 and TRBJ1-1, the full variable domain is DSGVTQTPKHLITATGQRVTLRCSPRSGDLSVYWYQQSLDQGLQFLIQYYNGEERAKGNILERFSAQQFPDLHSELNLSSLELGDSALYFCASSVGIGARNTEAFFGQGTRLTVV.

This clone was counted between two and nine times. The chain uses TRBV9 and TRBJ2-3; D unresolved. Germline assignment: CDR1 SGDLS and CDR2 YYNGEE. Between the trimmed V and J ends, which lost 0 bases and 2 bases, there was a span of 10 bases. CDR3 size: 15 residues. This CDR3 reads CASSVATIPTDTQYF. CDR3 bases: TGTGCCAGCAGCGTAGCTACGATTCCCACAGATACGCAGTATTTT.

There are a few counts of this clone. In DNA, the CDR3 is TGTGCCAGCAGTGAAGCGAGTCAGCCCCAGCATTTT. This sequence encodes CASSEASQPQHF. The chain couples TRBV6-1 to TRBJ1-5, with D unclear. Germline V gene data show CDR1 as MNHNS and CDR2 as SASEGT. This CDR3 is 12 amino acids long. Trimming shortened V by 0 bases and J by 6 bases, and 3 bases separated the two germline ends.

CDR3 bases: TGCGCCAGCAGCTCGGGACTAGGGGGAACCTACAATGAGCAGTTCTTC. Encoded protein: CASSSGLGGTYNEQFF. This chain joins TRBV5-1 and TRBJ2-1; 8 nucleotides line up with TRBD2. CDR3 size: 16 residues. Germline V gives CDR1 SGHRS, CDR2 YFSETQ. V lost 3 bases and J lost 2; bases outside the gene matches: 7.

The genes are TRBV5-1 and TRBJ2-1, with D perhaps TRBD2 (5 bases). V was clipped by 5 bases and J by 4 bases, with 13 bases between them. The CDR3 has 14 residues. In germline, CDR1 is SGHRS, CDR2 YFSETQ. CDR3 region: CASSMDFLYNEQFF. In DNA form, the CDR3 reads TGCGCCAGCAGTATGGACTTCTTATACAATGAGCAGTTCTTC.

The chain employs TRBV5-1 and TRBJ2-3; 9 nucleotides agree with TRBD1. V shed 4 bases, J shed 1 base, and the junction held 10 bases outside the gene matches. Germline V gene sequence: CDR1 SGHRS, CDR2 YFSETQ. The CDR3 covers 17 residues. The CDR3 coding sequence is TGCGCCAGCAGCGCGGGACAGGGCGCCATGGGCACAGATACGCAGTATTTT. It specifies CASSAGQGAMGTDTQYF.

This sequence joins TRBV6-5 and TRBJ2-1, with a weak D call TRBD1 (5 bases). The CDR3 runs 11 residues. Germline V CDR1 and CDR2: MNHEY, SVGAGI. The ends were cut back, 5 bases at V and 9 bases at J, with 8 bases in the middle. The CDR3 reads CASSQGVEQFF. The CDR3 DNA follows: TGTGCCAGCAGTCAAGGGGTTGAGCAGTTCTTC.

This clone has more than one count but fewer than ten. The chain recombines TRBV7-9 with TRBJ1-2; perhaps TRBD1 as D (5 bases). There are 14 residues in the CDR3. V was pared by 5 bases and J by 3 bases, with 13 bases between. The germline CDR1 and CDR2 sequences are SEHNR and FQNEAQ (reference sequence). CDR3 protein: CASSPTGGDYGYTF. DNA for the CDR3: TGTGCCAGCAGCCCGACGGGGGGGGACTATGGCTACACCTTC.

This clone showed up just a few times. This chain joins TRBV5-1 and TRBJ1-4; perhaps TRBD1 as D (5 bases). Germline values: CDR1 SGHRS, CDR2 YFSETQ. V lost 6 bases and J lost 7, with 13 bases in between. CDR3 length: 13 amino acids. As DNA, the CDR3 is TGCGCCAGCAATAGGGGCGCAGGTGAAAAACTGTTTTTT. Encoded protein: CASNRGAGEKLFF.

This clone has a handful of counts. The rearrangement uses TRBV6-5 and TRBJ1-4; D uncertain. The CDR3 extends over 14 amino acids. CDR1 and CDR2 (germline): MNHEY, SVGAGI. V lost 7 bases, J lost 0 bases, and 9 bases lay in between. CDR3 nucleotide sequence: TGTGCCAGCATTCCAGACTCAACTAATGAAAAACTGTTTTTT. Amino acid sequence: CASIPDSTNEKLFF.

As DNA, the CDR3 is TGTGCCAGCAGCCTCCTACTAGCGGGGAGCTCAGATACGCAGTATTTT. Its translation: CASSLLLAGSSDTQYF. The chain uses TRBV7-9 and TRBJ2-3, with 10 positions matching TRBD2. J lost 4 bases, V lost 5 bases, and 9 bases had no gene match. CDR3 length equals 16 residues. Germline CDR1 is SEHNR and CDR2 is FQNEAQ (reference sequence).

The chain employs TRBV18 and TRBJ1-5; weak D call: TRBD1 (5 bases). CDR3 length equals 14 residues. V lost 3 bases and J lost 5, with 11 bases in between. Germline loops: CDR1 KGHSH, CDR2 LQKENI. CDR3: CASSPGRGDQPQHF. CDR3 in DNA: TGTGCCAGCTCACCGGGGAGGGGAGATCAGCCCCAGCATTTT.

This clone has just a few counts. The chain uses TRBV30 and TRBJ2-3; possibly TRBD2 for D (5 bases). The V gene's germline CDR1 is GTSNPN and CDR2 SVGIG (reference sequence). The CDR3 covers 12 residues. The ends were cut back, 5 bases at V and 2 bases at J, with 8 bases in the middle. As DNA, the CDR3 is TGTGCCTGGGCCGGGAACACAGATACGCAGTATTTT. Translating it yields CAWAGNTDTQYF.

This chain uses TRBV5-4 with TRBJ1-2; D is undetermined. The CDR3 is 14 residues long. The V end was cut by 0 bases, the J end by 6 bases, with 12 bases between. CDR1 is SGHNT, CDR2 YYREEE, per germline (reference sequence). CDR3: CASSLGQALHGYTF. CDR3 nucleotides: TGTGCCAGCAGCTTGGGGCAGGCCCTGCATGGCTACACCTTC.

This sequence joins TRBV15 and TRBJ1-1; D not certain. The germline gives CDR1 LNHNV, CDR2 YYDKDF (reference sequence). The V end lost 6 bases, the J end lost 3 bases, and 11 bases lay between the germline ends. CDR3 length: 13 residues. The CDR3 DNA sequence: TGTGCCACCAGAGCTGGGGAGGACACTGAAGCTTTCTTT. It codes for CATRAGEDTEAFF. The complete variable domain, with remaining parts taken from reference TRBV15 and TRBJ1-1, reads DAMVIQNPRYQVTQFGKPVTLSCSQTLNHNVMYWYQQKSSQAPKLLFHYYDKDFNNEADTPDNFQSRRPNTSFCFLDIRSPGLGDTAMYLCATRAGEDTEAFFGQGTRLTVV.